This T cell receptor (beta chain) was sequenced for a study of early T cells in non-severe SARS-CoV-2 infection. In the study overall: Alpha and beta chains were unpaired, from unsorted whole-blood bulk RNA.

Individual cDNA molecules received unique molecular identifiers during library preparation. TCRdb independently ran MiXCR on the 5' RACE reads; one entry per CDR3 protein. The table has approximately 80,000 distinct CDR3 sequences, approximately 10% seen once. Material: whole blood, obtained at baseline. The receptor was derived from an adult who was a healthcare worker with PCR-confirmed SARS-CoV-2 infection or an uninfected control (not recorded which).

CDR3 loop: CASSNRNIQYF. The CDR3, as DNA: TGTGCCAGTTCTAACAGAAACATTCAGTACTTC. The chain uses TRBV28 and TRBJ2-4; D gene ambiguous. The CDR3 has 11 residues. Trimming removed 9 bases from V and 6 bases from J, with 9 bases in between. Germline assignment: CDR1 MDHEN and CDR2 SYDVKM.